The 23 T cell receptor beta chains reported below all come from one sample, sequenced in a study of T cell changes during pregnancy in multiple sclerosis. Produced via immunoSEQ multiplex PCR; TCRdb's table is partial and in-frame only. The sample carries 45,000 to 55,000 clones, 80% to 95% recorded once. Source: peripheral blood, taken after pregnancy. These TCRs come from a female donor with multiple sclerosis, enrolled in a pregnancy study.

The chain carries TRBV4-1 and TRBJ2-7; TRBD2 might be the D (5 bases). Trimming pared 1 base from V and 3 bases from J, leaving 16 bases between. CDR1 MGHRA and CDR2 YSYEKL come from the germline V gene. The CDR3 has 16 residues. For the CDR3, the DNA is TGCGCCAGCAGCCAAGCGTTGGCTAGCCCACTCTACGAGCAGTACTTC. Translation: CASSQALASPLYEQYF.

The genes are TRBV19 and TRBJ1-6, with 7 bases matching TRBD1. CDR1 and CDR2 (germline): LNHDA, SQIVND (reference sequence). The CDR3 is 15 residues long. With V trimmed by 6 bases and J by 7 bases, 9 bases remained unmatched. The CDR3 coding sequence is TGTGCCAGTAGGTCCACAGGGGCCCCAAATTCACCCCTCCACTTT. This sequence encodes CASRSTGAPNSPLHF.

This chain connects TRBV4-1 to TRBJ1-2; no reliable D call. Germline V CDR1 and CDR2: MGHRA, YSYEKL. The CDR3 extends over 16 amino acids. V shed 0 bases and J shed 4 bases, with 15 bases lying between them. CDR3 coding DNA: TGCGCCAGCAGCCAAGATGAGCGATTAGGTGGCTATGGCTACACCTTC. Its translation: CASSQDERLGGYGYTF.

This chain joins TRBV5-6 and TRBJ1-6; TRBD1 matches at 9 bases. V lost 1 base, J lost 7 bases, and 9 bases stayed unmatched. CDR3 length equals 17 residues. Germline CDR1 is SGHDT and CDR2 is YYEEEE. As DNA, the CDR3 is TGTGCCAGCAGCTTGCGGACAGGGGTAATTGTGAATTCACCCCTCCACTTT. Its protein product is CASSLRTGVIVNSPLHF.

V gene TRBV7-3 combines with J gene TRBJ2-1, with a weak D call TRBD1 (5 bases). Trimming cost V 0 bases and J 6 bases, with 15 bases left between them. Germline CDR1 and CDR2: SGHTA and FQGTGA. The length of the CDR3 is 16 residues. Here the CDR3 DNA reads TGTGCCAGCAGCTTAACAAGTCAGGGCACGATCAATGAGCAGTTCTTC. Its translation is CASSLTSQGTINEQFF.

V gene TRBV19 combines with J gene TRBJ1-1; 9 nucleotides agree with TRBD1. Germline-derived CDR1 and CDR2 are LNHDA and SQIVND (reference sequence). With V trimmed by 3 bases and J by 11 bases, 7 bases remained unmatched. The length of the CDR3 is 13 residues. The CDR3 sequence: CASSIEQGAVAFF. CDR3 DNA: TGTGCCAGTAGTATCGAACAGGGGGCGGTTGCTTTCTTT. Full variable domain (remainder filled in from reference TRBV19 and TRBJ1-1): DGGITQSPKYLFRKEGQNVTLSCEQNLNHDAMYWYRQDPGQGLRLIYYSQIVNDFQKGDIAEGYSVSREKKESFPLTVTSAQKNPTAFYLCASSIEQGAVAFFGQGTRLTVV.

The chain is built from TRBV29-1 and TRBJ2-3; TRBD2 matches at 7 bases. The ends lost 4 bases at V and 5 bases at J; junction bases unmatched: 18. CDR1 and CDR2 from the germline V gene are SQVTM and ANQGSEA. The CDR3 extends over 17 amino acids. The CDR3 loop reads CSVVVVGSAGRVDTQYF. The CDR3 nucleotides read TGCAGCGTTGTGGTTGTGGGATCAGCGGGGCGGGTAGATACGCAGTATTTT.

The chain employs TRBV28 and TRBJ2-7, with 7 bases identical to TRBD1. The CDR3 is made up of 16 amino acids. Germline trimming cut 5 bases from V and 5 bases from J; bases unmatched to any gene: 15. Germline CDR1 is MDHEN and CDR2 is SYDVKM. The CDR3 region is CASSIGGAGGRNEQYF. DNA for the CDR3: TGTGCCAGCAGTATAGGGGGTGCAGGGGGTAGGAACGAGCAGTACTTC.

The rearrangement joins TRBV13 to TRBJ2-7; 8 bases agree with TRBD1. Trimming at V came to 5 bases and at J to 0 bases, leaving 9 bases not matched to a gene. Germline V CDR1 and CDR2: PRHDT, FYEKMQ (reference sequence). The CDR3 length is 16 residues. CDR3 sequence reads: CASSTRQGLSSYEQYF. In nucleotides, the CDR3 is TGTGCCAGCAGCACCAGACAGGGGTTAAGCTCCTACGAGCAGTACTTC.

In nucleotides, the CDR3 is TGTGCCAGCAGCTCCCTACAGGGGAACACTGAAGCTTTCTTT. The encoded protein is CASSSLQGNTEAFF. The J gene is TRBJ1-1, the V gene TRBV7-9; a possible D gene is TRBD1 (6 bases). This CDR3 contains 14 residues. V lost 4 bases and J 1 base, leaving 10 bases between the germline ends. CDR1 is SEHNR and CDR2 is FQNEAQ in the germline V gene (reference sequence).

The chain is built from TRBV2 and TRBJ2-5, with 9 bases lining up with TRBD2. CDR1 and CDR2 from the germline V gene are SNHLY and FYNNEI. V lost 11 bases, J lost 3 bases, and 10 bases stayed unmatched. The CDR3 covers 14 residues. CDR3 sequence: CARQRVAGEETQYF. The CDR3 coding sequence is TGTGCCCGACAGAGGGTAGCGGGGGAAGAGACCCAGTACTTC. The full variable domain, rest sourced from reference TRBV2 and TRBJ2-5, is EPEVTQTPSHQVTQMGQEVILRCVPISNHLYFYWYRQILGQKVEFLVSFYNNEISEKSEIFDDQFSVERPDGSNFTLKIRSTKLEDSAMYFCARQRVAGEETQYFGPGTRLLVL.

The rearrangement joins TRBV2 to TRBJ2-1; tentatively, D is TRBD2 (6 bases). This CDR3 is built from 14 residues. Germline lookup yields CDR1 SNHLY and CDR2 FYNNEI. V was cut by 2 bases and J by 6 bases, with 11 bases left in between. The CDR3 reads CASSEPRGSNEQFF. CDR3 in DNA: TGTGCCAGCAGTGAACCTCGGGGGAGCAATGAGCAGTTCTTC.

This clone was counted a single time. Here the CDR3 DNA reads TGTGCCAACCTCGGGGGGCAAGAGACCCAGTACTTC. Translated: CANLGGQETQYF. The V gene is TRBV6-4, the J gene TRBJ2-5, with 7 bases lining up with TRBD2. The CDR3 consists of 12 residues. Germline-derived CDR1 and CDR2 are MRHNA and SNTAGT. V shed 10 bases, J shed 2 bases, and the junction held 4 bases outside the gene matches.

The chain combines TRBV9 with TRBJ2-7; TRBD2 matches 13 bases. The V gene end was trimmed by 3 bases and the J gene end by 2 bases; junction bases not matched to a gene: 2. This CDR3 has 15 amino acids. CDR1 and CDR2 from the germline V gene are SGDLS and YYNGEE. CDR3: CASSAGTSGTYEQYF. The CDR3 region has the DNA TGTGCCAGCAGCGCCGGGACTAGCGGGACCTACGAGCAGTACTTC.

This rearrangement joins TRBV7-2 to TRBJ2-7; TRBD2 agrees at 13 bases. Germline CDR1 and CDR2: SGHTA and FQGNSA. The CDR3 totals 16 residues. Germline trimming cut 6 bases from V and 2 bases from J; bases unmatched to any gene: 7. The CDR3 DNA is TGTGCCAGCAGTTCTCGACTAGCGGGGGGAACCTACGAGCAGTACTTC. Its protein is CASSSRLAGGTYEQYF.

The J gene is TRBJ2-1, the V gene TRBV5-1; D possibly corresponds to TRBD1 (5 bases). The CDR3 has 17 amino acids. V lost 0 bases and J 4 bases, leaving 17 bases between the germline ends. Per germline, CDR1 SGHRS and CDR2 YFSETQ. The CDR3, as DNA: TGCGCCAGCAGCTTGGGAGGCTCAGGGAAACTGTACAATGAGCAGTTCTTC. Translation: CASSLGGSGKLYNEQFF.

This clone was seen just once. The chain couples TRBV27 to TRBJ1-2; maybe TRBD1 (5 bases). This CDR3 has 14 residues. Germline-derived CDR1 and CDR2 are MNHEY and SMNVEV (reference sequence). Trimming shortened V by 1 base and J by 2 bases, and 8 bases separated the two germline ends. CDR3 coding DNA: TGTGCCAGCAGTTTATTTCAGGGAAACTATGGCTACACCTTC. This codes for CASSLFQGNYGYTF.

The V gene is TRBV12-5, the J gene TRBJ1-1; no clear D. The V end lost 2 bases, the J end lost 5 bases, and 9 bases lay between the germline ends. Germline V gives CDR1 LGHNT, CDR2 FRNRAP. CDR3 length: 13 amino acids. For the CDR3, the DNA is TGTGCTAGTGGTTTGAGGGAGGATACTGAAGCTTTCTTT. This encodes CASGLREDTEAFF.

Only one count was recorded for this clone. This chain connects TRBV7-2 to TRBJ2-7, with 8 nucleotides matching TRBD2. V shed 5 bases, J shed 3 bases, and the junction held 9 bases outside the gene matches. Looked up from germline, CDR1 is SGHTA and CDR2 is FQGNSA. This CDR3 contains 15 residues. This CDR3 reads CASSPGGGRVYEQYF. CDR3 nucleotides: TGTGCCAGCAGCCCCGGCGGGGGGCGGGTCTACGAGCAGTACTTC.

The J gene is TRBJ2-7, the V gene TRBV23-1; D gene unclear. TRBV23-1 is an open reading frame, and its role is uncertain. CDR3 length: 20 amino acids. V lost 0 bases, J lost 0 bases, and 24 bases lay in between. The CDR3 sequence: CASSQSILGISAANSYEQYF. The CDR3 DNA follows: TGCGCCAGCAGTCAATCAATTCTAGGCATTTCTGCAGCTAACTCCTACGAGCAGTACTTC.

The genes are TRBV7-3 and TRBJ2-2, with a possible D match to TRBD2 (7 bases). The CDR3 sequence is 16 residues long. V was cut by 5 bases and J by 2 bases, with 15 bases left in between. Germline V gene lookup returns CDR1 SGHTA and CDR2 FQGTGA. CDR3 protein: CASSPRGGLNTGELFF. The CDR3 DNA reads as TGTGCCAGCAGCCCTAGGGGGGGTCTAAACACCGGGGAGCTGTTTTTT.

This clone was seen once. The rearrangement links TRBV6-5 to TRBJ1-2; weak D call: TRBD1 (6 bases). The germline V and J ends were trimmed by 5 bases and 8 bases, with 12 bases remaining between them. CDR1 MNHEY and CDR2 SVGAGI come from the germline V gene. This CDR3 has 12 residues. The CDR3 bases are TGTGCCAGCAGTGCCCTAGGGGGAGGCTACACCTTC. Translated, it gives CASSALGGGYTF.

The chain combines TRBV27 with TRBJ1-5; 11 nucleotides match TRBD1. The V segment lost 5 bases and the J segment 9 bases; nucleotides outside the gene matches: 12. This CDR3 region has 16 residues. The V gene's germline CDR1 is MNHEY and CDR2 SMNVEV (reference sequence). The CDR3 loop reads CASSRGQGAIQWPQHF. CDR3 in DNA: TGTGCCAGCAGTCGCGGACAGGGGGCCATCCAATGGCCCCAGCATTTT.